One TCR beta chain is described in this entry. The data were taken from a study of blood T cell repertoires in COVID-19. Germline V gives CDR1 LNHDA, CDR2 SQIVND (reference sequence). With 7 bases removed from V and 0 bases from J, the gap between germline ends came to 9 bases. The CDR3 is 14 residues long. Measured with immunoSEQ multiplex PCR; TCRdb has only the in-frame clones, and not every one. The repertoire holds 50,000 or so clones, with more than 90% as singletons. Specimen: peripheral blood. The TCR originated in a woman older than 75 with acute or convalescent COVID-19. J is TRBJ2-2 and V is TRBV19, with D uncertain. The CDR3 DNA reads TGTGCCAGTACCGTGTATGCGAACACCGGGGAGCTGTTTTTT. Its translation is CASTVYANTGELFF.